This T cell receptor (beta chain) was documented in a study of shared clonotypes between healthy human individuals. Findings and caveats of the study: Estimated richness values were generally larger in naive subsets than in memory subsets. In this cohort, only blood was sampled, and tissue repertoires likely differ.

Each replicate PCR on the sorted subsets used 200 to 250 ng DNA (approximately 27,000 T cell genomes). Data came from immunoSEQ multiplex PCR; TCRdb stores just in-frame clones and leaves some out. The table shows more than 150,000 clones, with 65% to 80% occurring only once. This CDR3 is 13 amino acids long. Germline CDR1 SGHTA, CDR2 FQGNSA. For this clone: The antigen is not known. At one of its ends the junction is not consistent with the germline gene, which may arise from a read error.

The chain links TRBV7-2 to TRBJ1-1; D may be TRBD1 (5 bases). The sequence came from a man aged 30 to 39 in good health. Sequenced sample: memory CD4+ T cells sorted from blood. Sample subset: CD45RA-negative fraction. CDR3 bases: TGTGCCAGCACCTTAGTCAGGGACACTGAAGCTTTCTTT. Translated: CASTLVRDTEAFF.